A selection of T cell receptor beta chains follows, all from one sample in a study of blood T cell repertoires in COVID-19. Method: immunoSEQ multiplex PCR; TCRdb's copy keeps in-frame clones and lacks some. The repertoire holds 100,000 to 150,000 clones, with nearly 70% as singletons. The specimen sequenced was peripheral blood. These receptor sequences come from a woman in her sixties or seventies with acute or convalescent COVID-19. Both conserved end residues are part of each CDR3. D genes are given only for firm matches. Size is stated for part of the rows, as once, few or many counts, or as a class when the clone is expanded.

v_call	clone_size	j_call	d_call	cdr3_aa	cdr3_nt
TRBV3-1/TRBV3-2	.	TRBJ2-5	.	CASSQWSRTEETQYF	TGTGCCAGCAGCCAGTGGTCCCGGACTGAAGAGACCCAGTACTTC
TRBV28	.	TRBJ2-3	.	CASSLFGGPSTDTQYF	TGTGCCAGCAGTTTATTCGGGGGTCCTAGCACAGATACGCAGTATTTT
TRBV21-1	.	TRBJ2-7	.	CAGGGASCEQYF	TGTGCCGGCGGGGGGGCCTCTTGCGAGCAGTACTTC
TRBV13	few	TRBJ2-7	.	CASSLWGDGAYEQYF	TGTGCCAGCAGCTTATGGGGGGATGGGGCCTACGAGCAGTACTTC
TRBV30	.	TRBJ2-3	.	CAWMLQRDTQYF	TGTGCCTGGATGTTGCAGCGAGATACGCAGTATTTT
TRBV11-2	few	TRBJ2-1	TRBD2	CASSSIAGGRLRGEQFF	TGTGCCAGCAGCTCTATAGCGGGGGGCCGACTTCGCGGGGAGCAGTTCTTC
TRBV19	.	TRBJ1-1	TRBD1	CASSITAGGGKGTEAFF	TGTGCCAGTAGTATTACGGCAGGGGGTGGGAAGGGCACTGAAGCTTTCTTT
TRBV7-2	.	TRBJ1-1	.	CASSLPVNTEAFF	TGTGCCAGCAGCTTACCTGTGAACACTGAAGCTTTCTTT
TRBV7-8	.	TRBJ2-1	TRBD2	CASSQRTSGRGNEQFF	TGTGCCAGCAGCCAACGGACTAGCGGGAGGGGGAATGAGCAGTTCTTC
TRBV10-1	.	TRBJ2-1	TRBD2	CASSTSGVNNEQFF	TGCGCCAGCAGCACTAGCGGGGTTAACAATGAGCAGTTCTTC
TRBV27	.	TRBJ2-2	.	CASSFSTITGELFF	TGTGCCAGCAGTTTCTCGACAATCACCGGGGAGCTGTTTTTT
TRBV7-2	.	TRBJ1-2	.	CASSVGDTSYGYTF	TGTGCCAGCAGCGTAGGGGACACCTCCTATGGCTACACCTTC
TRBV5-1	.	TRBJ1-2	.	CASSLVPASGYGYTF	TGCGCCAGCAGCTTGGTCCCGGCATCGGGCTATGGCTACACCTTC
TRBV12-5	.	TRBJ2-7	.	CASGPRPRGLHEQYF	TGTGCTAGTGGGCCCCGGCCGCGGGGCCTCCACGAGCAGTACTTC
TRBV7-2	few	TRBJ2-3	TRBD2	CASSTLGLEQYF	TGTGCCAGCAGCACGCTGGGACTAGAACAGTATTTT
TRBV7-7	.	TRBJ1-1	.	CASSLRLNTEAFF	TGTGCCAGCAGCCTCAGGTTGAACACTGAAGCTTTCTTT
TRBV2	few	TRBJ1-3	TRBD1	CASSSNRGGNTIYF	TGTGCCAGCAGCTCCAACAGGGGTGGAAACACCATATATTTT
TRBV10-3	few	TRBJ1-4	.	CAIRQILNEKLFF	TGTGCCATCAGACAAATCCTTAATGAAAAACTGTTTTTT
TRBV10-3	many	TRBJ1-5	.	CAIRDGRTVNQPQHF	TGTGCCATCAGAGACGGACGGACTGTAAATCAGCCCCAGCATTTT
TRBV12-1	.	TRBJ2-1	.	CASSFPTTSGIRNEQFF	TGTGCCAGCAGCTTTCCCACGACTAGCGGGATTCGGAATGAGCAGTTCTTC
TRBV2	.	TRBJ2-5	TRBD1	CASSEALGTGVVTQYF	TGTGCCAGCAGTGAAGCGCTTGGGACAGGGGTTGTGACCCAGTACTTC
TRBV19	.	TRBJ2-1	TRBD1	CASSSRQGAYNEQFF	TGTGCCAGTAGTTCCCGACAGGGAGCCTACAATGAGCAGTTCTTC
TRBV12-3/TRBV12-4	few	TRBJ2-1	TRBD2	CASSLLAGREQFF	TGTGCCAGCAGTCTTTTAGCGGGGCGGGAGCAGTTCTTC
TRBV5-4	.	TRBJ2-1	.	CASSPKLAGDNEQFF	TGTGCCAGCAGCCCGAAACTCGCGGGCGACAATGAGCAGTTCTTC
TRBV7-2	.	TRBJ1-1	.	CASSAGPNTEAFF	TGTGCCAGCAGCGCGGGACCGAACACTGAAGCTTTCTTT
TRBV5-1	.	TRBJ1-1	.	CASSLAGGIAEAFF	TGCGCCAGCAGCTTGGCGGGGGGCATTGCTGAAGCTTTCTTT
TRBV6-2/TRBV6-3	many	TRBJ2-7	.	CASSPTRVGLEQYF	TGTGCCAGCAGTCCGACGAGGGTTGGACTCGAGCAGTACTTC
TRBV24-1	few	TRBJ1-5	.	CATSDPAGAANQPQHF	TGTGCCACCAGTGATCCGGCAGGGGCCGCGAATCAGCCCCAGCATTTT
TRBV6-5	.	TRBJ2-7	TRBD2	CASSYPRRGNYEQYF	TGTGCCAGCAGTTACCCTCGGCGGGGGAACTACGAGCAGTACTTC
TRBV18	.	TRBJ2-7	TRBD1	CASSPIGTGSYEQYF	TGTGCCAGCTCACCAATAGGGACAGGTTCCTACGAGCAGTACTTC
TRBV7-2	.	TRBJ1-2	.	CASSLGSSRGGGYTF	TGTGCCAGCAGCTTAGGTTCTTCCCGGGGTGGTGGCTACACCTTC
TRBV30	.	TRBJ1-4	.	CAWSGQNEKLFF	TGTGCCTGGAGTGGTCAGAATGAAAAACTGTTTTTT
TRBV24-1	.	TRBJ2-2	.	CATSDLGVGGELFF	TGTGCCACCAGTGACCTCGGGGTTGGCGGGGAGCTGTTTTTT
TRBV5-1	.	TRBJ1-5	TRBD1	CASSLQGEVNQPQHF	TGCGCCAGCAGCTTGCAGGGGGAGGTCAATCAGCCCCAGCATTTT
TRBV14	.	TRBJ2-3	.	CASSQGDFRTDTQYF	TGTGCCAGCAGCCAAGGGGACTTTCGCACAGATACGCAGTATTTT
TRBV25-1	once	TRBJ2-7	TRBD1	CASRPPGDRPDHEQYF	TGTGCCAGCAGGCCTCCCGGGGACAGGCCTGACCACGAGCAGTACTTC
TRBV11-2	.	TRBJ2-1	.	CASSPLPTSSYNEQFF	TGTGCCAGCAGCCCGCTACCCACGAGCTCCTACAATGAGCAGTTCTTC
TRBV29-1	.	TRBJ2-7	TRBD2	CSVELAGQGEQYF	TGCAGCGTTGAACTAGCGGGCCAGGGGGAGCAGTACTTC
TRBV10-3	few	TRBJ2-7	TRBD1	CAISGPKTGPLVHDF	TGTGCCATCAGTGGCCCCAAGACAGGGCCCCTCGTTCACGACTTC
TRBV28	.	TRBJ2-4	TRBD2	CASSVAGEGNIQYF	TGTGCCAGCAGTGTAGCGGGAGAAGGGAACATTCAGTACTTC
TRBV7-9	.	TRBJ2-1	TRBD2	CASSPDLTSGQLNEQFF	TGTGCCAGCAGCCCAGATCTGACTAGCGGCCAACTGAATGAGCAGTTCTTC
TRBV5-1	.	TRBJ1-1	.	CASSLVPVQGGTEAFF	TGCGCCAGCAGCTTGGTGCCAGTGCAGGGTGGCACTGAAGCTTTCTTT
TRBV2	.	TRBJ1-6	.	CASVGQSYNSPLHF	TGTGCCAGCGTTGGACAGTCCTATAATTCACCCCTCCACTTT
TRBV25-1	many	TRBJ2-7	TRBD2	CASIPNTPRLAGIGGQYF	TGTGCCAGCATCCCCAACACACCGAGACTAGCGGGGATTGGTGGCCAGTACTTC
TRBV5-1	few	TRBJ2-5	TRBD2	CASSPSGGQETQYF	TGCGCCAGCAGCCCGTCGGGAGGCCAAGAGACCCAGTACTTC
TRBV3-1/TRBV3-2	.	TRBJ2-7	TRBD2	CASSQTGGPSYEQYF	TGTGCCAGCAGCCAAACGGGAGGCCCATCCTACGAGCAGTACTTC
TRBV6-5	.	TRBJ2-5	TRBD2	CASTRLAGYQETQYF	TGTGCCAGCACTAGACTAGCGGGGTACCAAGAGACCCAGTACTTC
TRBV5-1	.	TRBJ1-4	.	CASSSAGGGRGGKLFF	TGCGCCAGCAGCTCGGCGGGCGGGGGGCGAGGGGGAAAACTGTTTTTT
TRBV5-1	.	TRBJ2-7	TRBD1	CASSPVGTGAHEQYF	TGCGCCAGCAGCCCGGTAGGGACAGGGGCCCACGAGCAGTACTTC
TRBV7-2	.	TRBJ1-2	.	CASSSWTRNYGYTF	TGTGCCAGCAGCTCCTGGACACGAAACTATGGCTACACCTTC
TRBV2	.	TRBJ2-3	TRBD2	CASSPFIPSGRNPDTQYF	TGTGCCAGCAGTCCTTTTATCCCTAGCGGGAGAAACCCAGATACGCAGTATTTT
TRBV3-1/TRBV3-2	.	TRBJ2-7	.	CASSPSGGISYEQYF	TGTGCCAGCAGCCCTAGTGGGGGCATTTCCTACGAGCAGTACTTC
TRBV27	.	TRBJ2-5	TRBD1	CASSLIPRQGQETQYF	TGTGCCAGCAGTTTAATCCCGCGACAGGGCCAAGAGACCCAGTACTTC
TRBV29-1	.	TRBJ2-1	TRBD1	CSAPDRGRYNEQFF	TGCAGCGCCCCGGACAGGGGGCGGTACAATGAGCAGTTCTTC
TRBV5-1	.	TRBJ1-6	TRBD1	CASSLDQVGQSNSPLHF	TGCGCCAGCAGCTTGGATCAGGTGGGACAGAGTAATTCACCCCTCCACTTT
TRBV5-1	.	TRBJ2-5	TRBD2	CASSSGGLAGFETQYF	TGCGCCAGCAGCTCGGGGGGACTAGCGGGATTTGAGACCCAGTACTTC
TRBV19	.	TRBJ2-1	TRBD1	CASSITGTGGYNEQFF	TGTGCCAGTAGTATCACCGGGACAGGGGGCTACAATGAGCAGTTCTTC
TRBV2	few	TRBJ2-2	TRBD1	CASSGPGGGELFF	TGTGCCAGCAGTGGACCAGGGGGCGGGGAGCTGTTTTTT
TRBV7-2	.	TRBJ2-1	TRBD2	CASSLLAPSGRFSYNEQFF	TGTGCCAGCAGCTTATTAGCCCCTAGCGGGAGGTTCTCCTACAATGAGCAGTTCTTC